This paragraph covers one T cell receptor beta chain sequence. Antigen specificity is unknown. Specified treatment: 10-day PBMC culture with coronavirus spike peptide pools or control peptides (ViraFEST assay). The entry originates in a study of vaccination and CD4 T cells after COVID-19. On the study more broadly: The convalescent population consisted of six males and four females, two of whom were of Hispanic ethnicity.

Study-wide results and caveats: A nonsignificant median increase from roughly 21 to 40 SARS-CoV-2-reactive clonotypes was observed.

Cultured CD4+ T cells had their DNA profiled by the Oncomine TCR Beta short-read assay. TCRdb analysed the PCR reads with MiXCR anew, one entry per CDR3 protein. This sample has 16,000 or so distinct CDR3 sequences; around 53% occur once, and the top ten carry roughly 3.7%. CDR1 and CDR2 from the germline V gene are SNHLY and FYNNEI. The CDR3 is 15 residues long. The V and J ends lost 6 bases and 3 bases, in that order; junction bases with no gene match: 5. The chain is built from TRBV2 and TRBJ2-5; 12 positions agree with TRBD1. The sequence was obtained from a human donor who had recovered from COVID-19. This material consisted of CD4+ T cells from blood, cultured in vitro, taken before SARS-CoV-2 vaccination. CDR3 region: CASRGTGGGEETQYF. Here the CDR3 DNA reads TGTGCCAGCAGGGGGACAGGGGGCGGGGAAGAGACCCAGTACTTC.